These T cell receptor beta chains were read from a single sample in a study of CD8 T cells in Susac syndrome. TCRdb re-called the immunoSEQ multiplex PCR reads with MiXCR, one entry per CDR3 protein. This sample has around 270,000 distinct CDR3 sequences; 89% occur once, and the top ten carry 0.18%. Sequenced material: CD8+ T cells from PBMCs. The source is a human donor with multiple sclerosis. The CDR3 runs from the conserved cysteine through the conserved F or W. Each record gives: J gene, V gene, D gene, clone size, CDR3 protein, CDR3 DNA. A D gene is named only where the DNA matches it firmly. Clone size, where shown, is once, few, many, or a class for clones that have expanded.

j_call: TRBJ2-7
v_call: TRBV4-1
d_call: TRBD1
clone_size: .
cdr3_aa: CASSVSDRGSSYEQYF
cdr3_nt: TGCGCCAGCAGCGTCAGCGACAGGGGATCAAGCTACGAGCAGTACTTC

j_call: TRBJ2-1
v_call: TRBV5-1
d_call: .
clone_size: .
cdr3_aa: CASSPEPETYNEQFF
cdr3_nt: TGCGCCAGCAGTCCAGAGCCCGAGACCTACAATGAGCAGTTCTTC

j_call: TRBJ1-1
v_call: TRBV13
d_call: .
clone_size: .
cdr3_aa: CASSLGPRTDTEAFF
cdr3_nt: TGTGCCAGCAGCTTAGGCCCTCGCACAGACACTGAAGCTTTCTTT

j_call: TRBJ2-1
v_call: TRBV6-1
d_call: TRBD2
clone_size: .
cdr3_aa: CASSGLAGVWQFF
cdr3_nt: TGTGCCAGCAGTGGACTAGCGGGAGTCTGGCAGTTCTTC

j_call: TRBJ2-7
v_call: TRBV2
d_call: TRBD1
clone_size: .
cdr3_aa: CASSGGLPGQGGGSDEQYF
cdr3_nt: TGTGCCAGCAGCGGGGGGTTACCGGGACAGGGAGGCGGATCCGACGAGCAGTACTTC

j_call: TRBJ1-5
v_call: TRBV30
d_call: .
clone_size: once
cdr3_aa: CAWTDTSNQPQHF
cdr3_nt: TGTGCCTGGACCGACACGAGCAATCAGCCCCAGCATTTT

j_call: TRBJ1-5
v_call: TRBV2
d_call: TRBD1
clone_size: .
cdr3_aa: CASCGGQGGRSNQPQHF
cdr3_nt: TGTGCCAGCTGCGGGGGACAGGGGGGACGTAGCAATCAGCCCCAGCATTTT

j_call: TRBJ2-5
v_call: TRBV7-3
d_call: .
clone_size: .
cdr3_aa: CASSLGIAGREETQYF
cdr3_nt: TGTGCCAGCAGCTTGGGTATCGCGGGCCGAGAGGAGACCCAGTACTTC

j_call: TRBJ2-7
v_call: TRBV20-1
d_call: .
clone_size: once
cdr3_aa: CSARSEGSGFAYEQYF
cdr3_nt: TGCAGTGCTAGATCCGAAGGATCCGGGTTCGCCTACGAGCAGTACTTC

j_call: TRBJ2-3
v_call: TRBV14
d_call: .
clone_size: .
cdr3_aa: CASSQDQGTGDTDTQYF
cdr3_nt: TGTGCCAGCAGCCAAGATCAGGGGACGGGGGACACAGATACGCAGTATTTT

j_call: TRBJ2-2
v_call: TRBV29-1
d_call: TRBD2
clone_size: .
cdr3_aa: CSVGLAGFAGELFF
cdr3_nt: TGCAGCGTTGGACTAGCGGGATTTGCCGGGGAGCTGTTTTTT

j_call: TRBJ1-2
v_call: TRBV6-1
d_call: TRBD1
clone_size: .
cdr3_aa: CASTPTGGYGYTF
cdr3_nt: TGTGCCAGCACCCCGACAGGGGGCTATGGCTACACCTTC

j_call: TRBJ2-7
v_call: TRBV29-1
d_call: TRBD2
clone_size: .
cdr3_aa: CSVGTSGYEQYF
cdr3_nt: TGCAGCGTCGGGACTAGCGGCTACGAGCAGTACTTC

j_call: TRBJ2-7
v_call: TRBV9
d_call: .
clone_size: .
cdr3_aa: CASSVEDRFYEQYF
cdr3_nt: TGTGCCAGCAGCGTAGAAGACAGGTTCTACGAGCAGTACTTC

j_call: TRBJ2-5
v_call: TRBV11-2
d_call: TRBD2
clone_size: .
cdr3_aa: CASSQGLAGGSWGQETQYF
cdr3_nt: TGTGCCAGCAGCCAAGGACTAGCGGGGGGTTCCTGGGGGCAAGAGACCCAGTACTTC

j_call: TRBJ1-1
v_call: TRBV7-9
d_call: .
clone_size: few
cdr3_aa: CARAPLNTEAFF
cdr3_nt: TGTGCCAGAGCGCCGTTGAACACTGAAGCTTTCTTT

j_call: TRBJ2-5
v_call: TRBV4-2
d_call: TRBD1
clone_size: .
cdr3_aa: CASSPGTGGEETQYF
cdr3_nt: TGTGCCAGCAGCCCCGGGACAGGGGGCGAAGAGACCCAGTACTTC

j_call: TRBJ1-1
v_call: TRBV9
d_call: TRBD1
clone_size: .
cdr3_aa: CASSGTGRNTEAFF
cdr3_nt: TGTGCCAGCAGCGGGACAGGGCGGAACACTGAAGCTTTCTTT

j_call: TRBJ2-7
v_call: TRBV19
d_call: .
clone_size: .
cdr3_aa: CASSIGVWPDEQYF
cdr3_nt: TGTGCCAGTAGTATCGGGGTTTGGCCCGACGAGCAGTACTTC